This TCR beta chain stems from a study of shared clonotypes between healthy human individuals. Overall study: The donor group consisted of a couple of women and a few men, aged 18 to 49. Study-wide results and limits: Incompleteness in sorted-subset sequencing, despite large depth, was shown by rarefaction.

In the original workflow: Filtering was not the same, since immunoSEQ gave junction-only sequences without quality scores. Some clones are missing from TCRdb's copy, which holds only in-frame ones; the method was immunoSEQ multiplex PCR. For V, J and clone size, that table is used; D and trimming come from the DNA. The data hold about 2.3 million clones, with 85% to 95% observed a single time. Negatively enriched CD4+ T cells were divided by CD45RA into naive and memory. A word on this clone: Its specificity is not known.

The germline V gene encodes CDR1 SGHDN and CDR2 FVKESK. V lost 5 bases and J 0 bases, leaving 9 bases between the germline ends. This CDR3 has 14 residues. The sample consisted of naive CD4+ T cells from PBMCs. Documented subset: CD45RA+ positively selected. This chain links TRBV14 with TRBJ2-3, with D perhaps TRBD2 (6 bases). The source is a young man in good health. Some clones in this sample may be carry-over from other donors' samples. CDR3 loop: CASSRLDSTDTQYF. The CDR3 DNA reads TGTGCCAGCAGCAGACTAGATAGCACAGATACGCAGTATTTT.